These 23 T cell receptor beta chains were sequenced from one sample in a study of blood T cells in healthy people across ages. The authors ran a second PCR of about 6 to 11 cycles using a sample-barcoded 5' primer and a J-beta primer mix. A single record per CDR3 protein comes from TCRdb applying MiXCR to the 5' RACE reads. The sample consists of 790,000 or so distinct CDR3 sequences, 56% of them appearing once. The sample consisted of blood. The receptors shown here come from a man aged 35 to 55 in good health.

The gene calls are TRBV5-1 and TRBJ2-1; D is possibly TRBD1 or TRBD2 (5 bases each). Trimming pared 2 bases from V and 5 bases from J, leaving 11 bases between. This CDR3 is 14 amino acids long. Germline V lookup: CDR1 SGHRS, CDR2 YFSETQ. CDR3 amino acids: CASSFTGRDNEQFF. The CDR3 DNA is TGCGCCAGCAGCTTTACGGGACGGGACAATGAGCAGTTCTTC.

The chain recombines TRBV29-1 with TRBJ2-7, with 7 positions matching TRBD1. This CDR3 is 15 amino acids long. Germline values: CDR1 SQVTM, CDR2 ANQGSEA. Trimming at V came to 3 bases and at J to 3 bases, leaving 11 bases not matched to a gene. In nucleotides, the CDR3 is TGCAGCGTTGAGGACATGGGACAGATTGGCTACGAGCAGTACTTC. Translating gives CSVEDMGQIGYEQYF.

J is TRBJ2-2 and V is TRBV6-1, with D uncertain. The germline gives CDR1 MNHNS, CDR2 SASEGT. The CDR3 spans 15 residues. Between the trimmed V and J ends, which lost 3 bases and 1 base, there was a span of 9 bases. CDR3 bases: TGTGCCAGCAGTGAGGCGTCTCTGAACACCGGGGAGCTGTTTTTT. Its translation is CASSEASLNTGELFF.

The J gene is TRBJ2-5, the V gene TRBV12-3 or TRBV12-4; 9 positions agree with TRBD1. The DNA end is a closer match to TRBJ2-7, so the J assignment may be wrong. The CDR3 runs to 15 residues. This CDR3 reads CASSQTDRGSYEQYF. The CDR3 DNA is TGTGCCAGCAGCCAAACGGACAGGGGAAGCTACGAGCAGTACTTC.

This clonotype has a count of ten or more. The chain has TRBV7-2 and TRBJ1-6; D not resolved. The CDR3 consists of 13 residues. Trimming cost V 2 bases and J 8 bases, with 7 bases left between them. CDR1 and CDR2 from the germline V gene are SGHTA and FQGNSA. The CDR3 reads CASSLQKDSPLHF. In DNA, the CDR3 is TGTGCCAGCAGCTTACAGAAGGATTCACCCCTCCACTTT.

In this sample, this clonotype turned up a few times. DNA for the CDR3: TGTGCCAGCAGCGATTCGTCGGGGGGAGCCTGGTACGAGCAGTACTTC. Protein product: CASSDSSGGAWYEQYF. The V call is TRBV9, the J call TRBJ2-7; 7 bases match TRBD2. The trim removed 3 bases at V and 4 bases at J, leaving 13 bases unmatched. The CDR3 covers 16 residues. Germline lookup yields CDR1 SGDLS and CDR2 YYNGEE.

This sequence joins TRBV9 and TRBJ2-5, with D possibly matching TRBD2 (5 bases). There are 16 residues in the CDR3. The V end was cut by 0 bases, the J end by 0 bases, with 12 bases between. CDR1 is SGDLS and CDR2 is YYNGEE in the germline V gene. The CDR3 region has the DNA TGTGCCAGCAGCGTAGAGCTGGGAGCGTACCAAGAGACCCAGTACTTC. Amino acids: CASSVELGAYQETQYF.

The rearrangement uses TRBV12-3 or TRBV12-4 and TRBJ2-5, with TRBD2 identical over 9 bases. The assigned J gene may be wrong: the sequence end matches TRBJ2-7 better. The CDR3 is made up of 18 amino acids. CDR3 residues: CASSLNSPLAGLSYEQYF. The DNA of the CDR3 is TGTGCCAGCAGTTTGAACTCCCCCCTAGCGGGGTTGTCCTACGAGCAGTACTTC.

J is TRBJ2-7 and V is TRBV29-1; maybe TRBD1 (6 bases). The J call may be incorrect, as the DNA end agrees better with TRBJ2-5. Germline V CDR1 and CDR2: SQVTM, ANQGSEA. CDR3 length: 12 amino acids. This CDR3 reads CSVDYRDGTQYF. The CDR3, as DNA: TGCAGCGTTGACTACAGGGACGGGACCCAGTACTTC.

This clonotype has only a few counts. This chain joins TRBV6-5 and TRBJ2-4, with 8 bases that match TRBD1. In germline, CDR1 is MNHEY, CDR2 SVGAGI. V lost 5 bases to trimming and J lost 6 bases; unmatched junction nucleotides: 9. This CDR3 has 15 residues. CDR3 protein: CASSPDREGGNIQYF. The CDR3 bases are TGTGCCAGCAGTCCGGACAGGGAAGGAGGAAACATTCAGTACTTC.

The rearrangement joins TRBV7-2 to TRBJ2-4; 8 bases line up with TRBD1. Germline assignment: CDR1 SGHTA and CDR2 FQGNSA. Trimming removed 1 base from V and 0 bases from J; junction bases left unmatched: 5. The CDR3 runs 17 residues. As DNA, the CDR3 is TGTGCCAGCAGCTTAGGAAGACAGGGGCTAGCCAAAAACATTCAGTACTTC. This gives the protein CASSLGRQGLAKNIQYF.

CDR3 DNA: TGCAGTGCTACGAGGACCTTATACAATGAGCAGTTCTTC. Translated: CSATRTLYNEQFF. V gene TRBV20-1 combines with J gene TRBJ2-1; D unclear. This CDR3 has 13 residues. V was cut by 4 bases and J by 4 bases, with 11 bases left in between. CDR1 is DFQATT and CDR2 is SNEGSKA in the germline V gene (reference sequence).

This clonotype came up a few times. The rearrangement joins TRBV14 to TRBJ2-7; D not certain. The CDR3 has 13 residues. Per germline, CDR1 SGHDN and CDR2 FVKESK. V shed 2 bases and J shed 3 bases, with 8 bases lying between them. CDR3 sequence: CASSQNRLYEQYF. The CDR3 bases are TGTGCCAGCAGCCAAAATAGACTCTACGAGCAGTACTTC.

The table lists this clonotype with a few counts. The CDR3 DNA follows: TGTGCTAGTGGTTTGGAACAAAAAGGGGTCTACCGTTACTCCTACGAGCAGTACTTC. The encoded protein is CASGLEQKGVYRYSYEQYF. This chain connects TRBV12-5 to TRBJ2-7; possibly TRBD1 for D (5 bases). The CDR3 totals 19 residues. The V end was cut by 1 base, the J end by 0 bases, with 22 bases between. Germline CDR1 is LGHNT and CDR2 is FRNRAP.

For this clonotype: No DNA is shown, since the ends of the CDR3 on it are uncertain; the CDR3 is the one TCRdb lists. The chain combines TRBV24-1 with TRBJ2-3. Ends included, the CDR3 has 13 residues. Germline V gene data show CDR1 as KGHDR and CDR2 as SFDVKD. This CDR3 is CATSDFGPDTQYF.

There are a few counts of this clonotype. The chain combines TRBV28 with TRBJ1-5, with 7 bases lining up with TRBD1. Trimming at V came to 7 bases and at J to 0 bases, leaving 9 bases not matched to a gene. The germline V gene has CDR1 MDHEN and CDR2 SYDVKM. The CDR3 has 16 amino acids. In DNA form, the CDR3 reads TGTGCCAGCATAGTATCCGGGACAGTTAGCAATCAGCCCCAGCATTTT. It specifies CASIVSGTVSNQPQHF.

This sequence joins TRBV18 and TRBJ2-7; D gene unclear. Looked up from germline, CDR1 is KGHSH and CDR2 is LQKENI. Trimming removed 3 bases at V and 1 base at J, with 16 bases between. The CDR3 runs to 16 residues. Here the CDR3 DNA reads TGTGCCAGCTCACCCCCCTACGCCCGTAGTTCCTACGAGCAGTACTTC. As protein: CASSPPYARSSYEQYF.

V is TRBV29-1 and J is TRBJ1-2, with a weak D call TRBD1 (5 bases). Germline V gives CDR1 SQVTM, CDR2 ANQGSEA. CDR3 length: 12 amino acids. Trimming shortened V by 3 bases and J by 9 bases, and 14 bases separated the two germline ends. In nucleotides, the CDR3 is TGCAGCGTTGAGGGCAGGGCGATGAGCTACACCTTC. This sequence encodes CSVEGRAMSYTF.

This clonotype was seen repeatedly, ten times or more. This chain connects TRBV27 to TRBJ2-6; D remains ambiguous. V dropped 8 bases and J dropped 3 bases, with 11 bases sitting between them. CDR1 and CDR2 from the germline V gene are MNHEY and SMNVEV (reference sequence). This CDR3 comprises 14 residues. This CDR3 reads CASGHGFGANVLTF. The DNA of the CDR3 is TGTGCCAGCGGGCACGGGTTTGGGGCCAACGTCCTGACTTTC.

The CDR3 nucleotides are TGTGCCAGCAGCCAAGTAATGCAGGGCTACTATGGCTACACCTTC. It codes for CASSQVMQGYYGYTF. The chain has TRBV3-1 and TRBJ1-2; D might be TRBD1 (5 bases). Germline assignment: CDR1 LGHDT and CDR2 YNNKEL (reference sequence). The CDR3 consists of 15 residues. Trimming stripped 1 base from V and 3 bases from J, with 12 bases between.

The gene calls are TRBV27 and TRBJ2-7, with D unclear. CDR1 is MNHEY and CDR2 is SMNVEV in the germline V gene (reference sequence). The V gene lost 6 bases and the J gene lost 3 bases, with 12 bases spanning the gap. The CDR3 contains 13 residues. Here the CDR3 reads CASSPPQFYEQYF. CDR3 coding DNA: TGTGCCAGCAGCCCTCCACAATTCTACGAGCAGTACTTC.

The chain recombines TRBV9 with TRBJ2-1, with a tentative D call TRBD2 (6 bases). CDR1 SGDLS and CDR2 YYNGEE come from the germline V gene. This CDR3 is built from 16 residues. Trimming shortened V by 0 bases and J by 6 bases, and 16 bases separated the two germline ends. In DNA, the CDR3 is TGTGCCAGCAGCGTAGCGGGGGAACTGGGGGGCAATGAGCAGTTCTTC. This sequence encodes CASSVAGELGGNEQFF. Full variable domain (outside the CDR3, taken from reference TRBV9 and TRBJ2-1): DSGVTQTPKHLITATGQRVTLRCSPRSGDLSVYWYQQSLDQGLQFLIQYYNGEERAKGNILERFSAQQFPDLHSELNLSSLELGDSALYFCASSVAGELGGNEQFFGPGTRLTVL.

The V and J genes are TRBV5-1 and TRBJ2-1; TRBD2 matches 7 bases. With V trimmed by 5 bases and J by 9 bases, 11 bases remained unmatched. The CDR3 loop spans 14 amino acids. CDR1 and CDR2 (germline): SGHRS, YFSETQ. CDR3 amino acids: CASRAWGRATEQFF. CDR3 bases: TGCGCCAGCAGGGCATGGGGGAGGGCCACTGAGCAGTTCTTC.